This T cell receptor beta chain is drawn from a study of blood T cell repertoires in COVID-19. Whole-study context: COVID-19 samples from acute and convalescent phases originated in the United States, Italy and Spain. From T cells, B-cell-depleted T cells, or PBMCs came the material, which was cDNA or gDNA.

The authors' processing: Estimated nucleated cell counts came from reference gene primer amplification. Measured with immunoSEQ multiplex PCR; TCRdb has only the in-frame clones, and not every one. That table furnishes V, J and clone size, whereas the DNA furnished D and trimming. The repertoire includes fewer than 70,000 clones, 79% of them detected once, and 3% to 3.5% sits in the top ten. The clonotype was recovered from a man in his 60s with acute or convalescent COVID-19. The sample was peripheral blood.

The CDR3 DNA reads TGTGCTAGTGGTTTGGTCCTCAATCGCCGGGGGGCTGAGGGGGCTTTCTTT. It specifies CASGLVLNRRGAEGAFF. V gene TRBV12-5 combines with J gene TRBJ1-1, with D perhaps matching TRBD1 (6 bases). The germline V and J ends were trimmed by 0 bases and 11 bases, with 25 bases remaining between them. The germline CDR1 and CDR2 sequences are LGHNT and FRNRAP. CDR3 length: 17 amino acids.